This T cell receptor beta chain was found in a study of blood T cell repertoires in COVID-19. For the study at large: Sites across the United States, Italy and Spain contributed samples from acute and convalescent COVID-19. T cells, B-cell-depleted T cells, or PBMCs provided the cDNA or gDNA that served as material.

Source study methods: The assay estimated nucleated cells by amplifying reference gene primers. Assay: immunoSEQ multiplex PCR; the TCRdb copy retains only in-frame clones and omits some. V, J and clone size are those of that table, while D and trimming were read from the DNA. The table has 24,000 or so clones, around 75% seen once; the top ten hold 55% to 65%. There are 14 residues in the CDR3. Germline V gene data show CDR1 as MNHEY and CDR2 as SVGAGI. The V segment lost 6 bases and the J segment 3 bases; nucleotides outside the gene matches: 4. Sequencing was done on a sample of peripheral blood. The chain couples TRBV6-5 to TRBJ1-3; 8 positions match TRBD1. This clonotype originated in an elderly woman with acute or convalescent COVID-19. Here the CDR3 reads CASSKGQDGNTIYF. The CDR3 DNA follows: TGTGCCAGCAGCAAGGGACAGGATGGAAACACCATATATTTT.